A selection of T cell receptor beta chains follows, all from one sample in a study of T-cell memory formation after mild COVID-19. TCRdb processed the 5' RACE reads anew with MiXCR; each CDR3 protein has one entry. The table lists roughly 170,000 distinct CDR3 sequences, approximately 17% of them singletons. Sequenced sample: PBMCs or a T cell subset sorted from them (not recorded which). Receptors originate from a man younger than 35 who had mild COVID-19 (a few samples of this study predate the infection). Cell type and time point are not known. Both conserved end residues are part of each CDR3. D genes are given only for firm matches. A clone size is listed for some rows: how often the clone was seen (once, few, many), or a class if it is expanded.

v_call: TRBV7-7
j_call: TRBJ2-5
d_call: .
clone_size: .
cdr3_length: 14
cdr3_nt: TGTGCCAGCAGCCTAGACGGGTTATTGGGAAACCAGTACTTC
cdr3_aa: CASSLDGLLGNQYF

v_call: TRBV6-1
j_call: TRBJ1-5
d_call: TRBD1
clone_size: .
cdr3_length: 15
cdr3_nt: TGTGCCAGCAGTGGGAACGACAGGGGGAATCAGCCCCAGCATTTT
cdr3_aa: CASSGNDRGNQPQHF

v_call: TRBV18
j_call: TRBJ1-5
d_call: .
clone_size: .
cdr3_length: 12
cdr3_nt: TGTGCCAGCTCGGTTAGCAATCAGCCCCAGCATTTT
cdr3_aa: CASSVSNQPQHF

v_call: TRBV3-2
j_call: TRBJ2-5
d_call: .
clone_size: .
cdr3_length: 16
cdr3_nt: TGTGCCAGCAGCCAAGATCACGGGGTTGTGGAAGAGACCCAGTACTTC
cdr3_aa: CASSQDHGVVEETQYF

v_call: TRBV7-2
j_call: TRBJ2-5
d_call: .
clone_size: few
cdr3_length: 15
cdr3_nt: TGTGCCAGCAGCTCCCCCCGGGGGCGGAGGGAGACCCAGTACTTC
cdr3_aa: CASSSPRGRRETQYF

v_call: TRBV4-2
j_call: TRBJ1-1
d_call: .
clone_size: many
cdr3_length: 14
cdr3_nt: TGTGCCAGCAGCCAAGATTCTACTGCTACTGAAGCTTTCTTT
cdr3_aa: CASSQDSTATEAFF

v_call: TRBV30
j_call: TRBJ1-1
d_call: .
clone_size: .
cdr3_length: 11
cdr3_nt: TGTGCCTGGGGTAGATACACTGAAGCTTTCTTT
cdr3_aa: CAWGRYTEAFF

v_call: TRBV15
j_call: TRBJ1-5
d_call: .
clone_size: .
cdr3_length: 15
cdr3_nt: TGTGCCACCAGCAGAGATGGGGGGACCAATCAGCCCCAGCATTTT
cdr3_aa: CATSRDGGTNQPQHF

v_call: TRBV5-1
j_call: TRBJ2-2
d_call: TRBD1
clone_size: .
cdr3_length: 14
cdr3_nt: TGCGCCAGCAGCGGGACAGTGAACACCGGGGAGCTGTTTTTT
cdr3_aa: CASSGTVNTGELFF

v_call: TRBV4-3
j_call: TRBJ1-5
d_call: .
clone_size: few
cdr3_length: 15
cdr3_nt: TGCGCCAGCAGCCAAGCGCCGGGGACGAGGCAGCCCCAGCATTTT
cdr3_aa: CASSQAPGTRQPQHF

v_call: TRBV6-2/TRBV6-3
j_call: TRBJ1-5
d_call: .
clone_size: few
cdr3_length: 12
cdr3_nt: TGTGCCAGCAGTTCCAACAATCAGCCCCAGCATTTT
cdr3_aa: CASSSNNQPQHF

v_call: TRBV7-2
j_call: TRBJ1-2
d_call: TRBD1
clone_size: many
cdr3_length: 16
cdr3_nt: TGTGCCAGCAGCTCTCCCCTCGGAACAGGGGGCTATGGCTACACCTTC
cdr3_aa: CASSSPLGTGGYGYTF

v_call: TRBV5-5
j_call: TRBJ1-6
d_call: .
clone_size: few
cdr3_length: 12
cdr3_nt: TGTGCCACAGGAGGCGGGAATTCACCCCTCCACTTT
cdr3_aa: CATGGGNSPLHF

v_call: TRBV4-1
j_call: TRBJ2-3
d_call: .
clone_size: .
cdr3_length: 15
cdr3_nt: TGCGCCAGCAGCCAAGACGGGACGCCCAGTCACTCGCAGTATTTT
cdr3_aa: CASSQDGTPSHSQYF

v_call: TRBV12-3/TRBV12-4
j_call: TRBJ2-2
d_call: TRBD1
clone_size: few
cdr3_length: 15
cdr3_nt: TGTGCCAGCAGGTACGGGACAGGGGACACCGGGGAGCTGTTTTTT
cdr3_aa: CASRYGTGDTGELFF

v_call: TRBV7-2
j_call: TRBJ1-3
d_call: .
clone_size: few
cdr3_length: 12
cdr3_nt: TGTGCCAGCGGGGTTCTTGGAAACACCATATATTTT
cdr3_aa: CASGVLGNTIYF

v_call: TRBV6-2/TRBV6-3
j_call: TRBJ1-2
d_call: .
clone_size: once
cdr3_length: 14
cdr3_nt: TGTGCCAGCAGTTTGACGGGGATAAACTATGGCTACACCTTC
cdr3_aa: CASSLTGINYGYTF

v_call: TRBV5-6
j_call: TRBJ2-7
d_call: TRBD1
clone_size: few
cdr3_length: 17
cdr3_nt: TGTGCCAGCAGCTGGACCCCGGGGGACAGGTGGACCTACGAGCAGTACTTC
cdr3_aa: CASSWTPGDRWTYEQYF